This TCR beta chain was profiled in a study of blood T cell repertoires in COVID-19. At the level of the study: PBMCs, B-cell-depleted T cells, or T cells provided the cDNA or gDNA that made up the material.

This CDR3 is built from 18 residues. Trimming stripped 4 bases from V and 1 base from J, with 18 bases between. In germline, CDR1 is KGHDR, CDR2 SFDVKD. This clone was seen just once. Original analysis: From reference gene primer amplification, estimates of nucleated cell counts were derived. Some clones are missing from TCRdb's copy, which holds only in-frame ones; the method was immunoSEQ multiplex PCR. The D gene and trimming were derived from the DNA, and the V and J assignments and clone size from that table. The sample consists of 180,000 or so clones, roughly 90% of them appearing once. The sample comprised peripheral blood. The chain combines TRBV24-1 with TRBJ2-2; a possible D gene is TRBD1 (5 bases). This receptor was taken from a woman between 45 and 60 years old with acute or convalescent COVID-19. The CDR3: CATSDTRAQERNTGELFF. CDR3 in DNA: TGTGCCACCAGTGACACTCGGGCACAGGAAAGGAACACCGGGGAGCTGTTTTTT.